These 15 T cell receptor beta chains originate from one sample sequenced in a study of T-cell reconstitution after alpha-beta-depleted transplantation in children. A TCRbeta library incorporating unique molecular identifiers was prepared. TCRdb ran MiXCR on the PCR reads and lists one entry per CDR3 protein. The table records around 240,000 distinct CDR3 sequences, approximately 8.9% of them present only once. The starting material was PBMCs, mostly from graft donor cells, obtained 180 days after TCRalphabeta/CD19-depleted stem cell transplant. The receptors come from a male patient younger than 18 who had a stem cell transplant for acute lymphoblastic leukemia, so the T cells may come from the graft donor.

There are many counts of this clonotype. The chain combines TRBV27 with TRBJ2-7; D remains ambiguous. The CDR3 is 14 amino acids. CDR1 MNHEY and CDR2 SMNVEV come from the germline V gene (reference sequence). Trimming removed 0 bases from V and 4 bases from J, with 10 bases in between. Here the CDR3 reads CASSLSVLGYEQYF. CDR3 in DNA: TGTGCCAGCAGTTTATCGGTCTTGGGTTACGAGCAGTACTTC.

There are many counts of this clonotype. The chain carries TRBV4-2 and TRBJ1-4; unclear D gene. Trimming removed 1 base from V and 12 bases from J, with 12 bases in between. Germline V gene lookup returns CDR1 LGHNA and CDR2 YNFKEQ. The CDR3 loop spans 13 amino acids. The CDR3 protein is CASSQVGHFQLFF. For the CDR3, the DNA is TGTGCCAGCAGCCAAGTCGGCCACTTCCAACTGTTTTTT.

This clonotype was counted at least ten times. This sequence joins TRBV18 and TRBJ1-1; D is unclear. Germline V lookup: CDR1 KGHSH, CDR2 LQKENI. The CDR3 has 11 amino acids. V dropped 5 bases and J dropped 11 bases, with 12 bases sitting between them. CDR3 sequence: CASSSGVRAFF. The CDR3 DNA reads TGTGCCAGCTCATCAGGAGTGCGGGCTTTCTTT.

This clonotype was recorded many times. The CDR3 DNA sequence: TGCAGTGCACTTCGGGGGGATTACAATGAGCAGTTCTTC. As protein: CSALRGDYNEQFF. The chain employs TRBV20-1 and TRBJ2-1; 7 nucleotides agree with TRBD2. The CDR3 length is 13 residues. Per germline, CDR1 DFQATT and CDR2 SNEGSKA (reference sequence). V lost 6 bases and J lost 4; bases outside the gene matches: 6.

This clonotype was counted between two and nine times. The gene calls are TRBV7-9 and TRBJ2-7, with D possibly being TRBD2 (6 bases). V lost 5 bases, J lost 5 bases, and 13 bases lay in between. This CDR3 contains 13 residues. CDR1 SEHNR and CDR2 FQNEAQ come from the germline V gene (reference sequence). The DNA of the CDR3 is TGTGCCAGCAGCGATGGAGGGAAGGACGAGCAGTACTTC. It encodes CASSDGGKDEQYF.

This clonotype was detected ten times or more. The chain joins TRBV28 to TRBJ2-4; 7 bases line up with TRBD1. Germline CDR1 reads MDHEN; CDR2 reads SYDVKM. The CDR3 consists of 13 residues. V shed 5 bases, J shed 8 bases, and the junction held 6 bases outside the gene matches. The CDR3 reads CASSLQGLYIQYF. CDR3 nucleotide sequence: TGTGCCAGCAGTCTACAGGGGCTGTACATTCAGTACTTC.

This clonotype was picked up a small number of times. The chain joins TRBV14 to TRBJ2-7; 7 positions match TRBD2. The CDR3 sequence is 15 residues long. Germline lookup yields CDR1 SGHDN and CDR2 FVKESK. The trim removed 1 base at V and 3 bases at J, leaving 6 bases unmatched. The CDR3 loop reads CASSQGGTIHYEQYF. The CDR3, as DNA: TGTGCCAGCAGCCAAGGAGGGACTATCCACTACGAGCAGTACTTC.

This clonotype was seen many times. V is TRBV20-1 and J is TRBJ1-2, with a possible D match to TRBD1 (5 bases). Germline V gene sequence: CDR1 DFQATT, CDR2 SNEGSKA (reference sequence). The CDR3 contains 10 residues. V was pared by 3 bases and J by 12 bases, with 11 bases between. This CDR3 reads CSASGVGDTF. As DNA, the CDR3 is TGCAGTGCTAGTGGGGTGGGGGACACCTTC.

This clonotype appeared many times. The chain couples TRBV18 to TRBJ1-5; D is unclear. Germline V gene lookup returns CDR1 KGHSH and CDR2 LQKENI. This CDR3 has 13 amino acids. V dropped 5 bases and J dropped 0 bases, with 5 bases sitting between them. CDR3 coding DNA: TGTGCCAGCTCAAAGGATAGCAATCAGCCCCAGCATTTT. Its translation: CASSKDSNQPQHF.

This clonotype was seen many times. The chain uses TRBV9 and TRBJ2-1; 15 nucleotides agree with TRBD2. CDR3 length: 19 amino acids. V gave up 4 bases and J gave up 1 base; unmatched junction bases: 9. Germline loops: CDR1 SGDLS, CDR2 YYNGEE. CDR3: CASSPSGTSGRISYNEQFF. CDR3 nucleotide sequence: TGTGCCAGCAGCCCGTCCGGGACTAGCGGGAGGATATCCTACAATGAGCAGTTCTTC.

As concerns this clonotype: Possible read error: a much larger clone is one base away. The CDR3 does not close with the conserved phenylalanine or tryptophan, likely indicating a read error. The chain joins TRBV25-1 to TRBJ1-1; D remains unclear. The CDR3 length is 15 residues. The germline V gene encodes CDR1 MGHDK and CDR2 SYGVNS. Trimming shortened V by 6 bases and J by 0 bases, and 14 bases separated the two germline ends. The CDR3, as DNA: TGTGCCAGCAGCATTAATGCAGCGGTGAACACTGAAGCTTTCTAT. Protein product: CASSINAAVNTEAFY.

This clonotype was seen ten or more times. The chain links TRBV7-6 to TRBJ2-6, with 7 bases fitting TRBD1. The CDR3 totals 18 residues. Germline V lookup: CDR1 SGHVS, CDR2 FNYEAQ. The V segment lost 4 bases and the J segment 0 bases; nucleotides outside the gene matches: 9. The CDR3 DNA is TGTGCCAGCAGCTCAAGGGACAGAAGTTACTCTGGGGCCAACGTCCTGACTTTC. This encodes CASSSRDRSYSGANVLTF.

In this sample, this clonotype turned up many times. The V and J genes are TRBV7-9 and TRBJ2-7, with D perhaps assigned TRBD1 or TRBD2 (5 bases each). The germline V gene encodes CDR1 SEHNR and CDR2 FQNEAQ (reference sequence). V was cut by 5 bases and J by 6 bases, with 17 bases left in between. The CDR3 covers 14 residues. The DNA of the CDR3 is TGTGCCAGCAGCCCCCCCTTTAGGGACGGCGAGCAGTACTTC. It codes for CASSPPFRDGEQYF.

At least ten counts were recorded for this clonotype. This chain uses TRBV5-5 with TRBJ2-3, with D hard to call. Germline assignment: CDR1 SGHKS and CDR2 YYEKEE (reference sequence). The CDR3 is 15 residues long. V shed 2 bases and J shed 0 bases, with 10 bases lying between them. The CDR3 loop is CASSLWSTSTDTQYF. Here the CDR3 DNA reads TGTGCCAGCAGCTTATGGTCAACTAGCACAGATACGCAGTATTTT. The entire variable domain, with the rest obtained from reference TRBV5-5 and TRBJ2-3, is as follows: DAGVTQSPTHLIKTRGQQVTLRCSPISGHKSVSWYQQVLGQGPQFIFQYYEKEERGRGNFPDRFSARQFPNYSSELNVNALLLGDSALYLCASSLWSTSTDTQYFGPGTRLTVL.

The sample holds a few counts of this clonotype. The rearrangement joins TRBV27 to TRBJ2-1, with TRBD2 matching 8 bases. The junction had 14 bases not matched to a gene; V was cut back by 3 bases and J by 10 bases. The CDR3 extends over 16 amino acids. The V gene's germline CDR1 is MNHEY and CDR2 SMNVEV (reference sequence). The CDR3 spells CASSFGAGVLPTEQFF. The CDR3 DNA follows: TGTGCCAGCAGTTTTGGAGCGGGAGTGTTACCCACCGAGCAGTTCTTC.